This TCR beta chain was sequenced in a study of Tregs in tolerant kidney transplant recipients (dated by TCRdb to about 2019). Describing the broader study: Related donors were used in the transplants with nonmyeloablative bone marrow transplantation, and mixed chimerism was transient in the human trials. The study used TCRbeta sequencing to identify donor-specific regulatory T cells before combined kidney and bone marrow transplantation, then tracked those cells after transplant.

What the research found in general, with its limitations: Expanding Tregs with activated donor B cells appeared to identify the most biologically relevant and donor-specific TCRbeta repertoire. Biological reproducibility was not examined directly, but technical replication error appeared to be minimal. Donor-specific Treg expansion was found to exceed global Treg expansion in tolerant patients, suggesting antigen-driven rather than nonspecific expansion. The study was constrained by small patient numbers, and validation of the findings is required in larger populations and under other immunosuppression protocols. For some patients, the PCR primers changed as time went on, which meant samples from those patients could not be compared with one another at the nucleotide level.

Read against the paper, the sample's time point label means: blood sample drawn before combined kidney and bone marrow transplant. Unstimulated Tregs (CD4+CD25+CD127-), CD4+ non-Tregs (CD4+CD25-), CD4 and CD8 cells were FACS-sorted from thawed PBMCs. Patients were several combined kidney and bone marrow transplant recipients from the ITN036ST trial, and only these trial subjects had samples available. Healthy control blood was processed by Ficoll density gradient to PBMCs and cryopreserved; patient PBMCs were collected before and after transplant. This clone was counted a single time. This receptor's antigen is unknown. No quality values exist for individual bases; no much larger clone is one base distant. There are 15 amino acids in the CDR3, from cysteine to phenylalanine inclusive. CDR3 DNA is the only sequence kept; it has 45 bases, read in frame from the first base. CDR1 and CDR2 are drawn from the germline V gene (reference sequence): GTSNPN, SVGIG. V drops 0 bases and J drops 1 base, leaving 10 bases in between.

Genomic DNA was extracted from sorted cells with the QIAGEN DNeasy Blood and Tissue Kit for TCRbeta CDR3 sequencing. High-throughput TCRbeta CDR3 sequencing, including PCR amplification with bias correction and internal controls, was performed commercially through immunoSEQ. The authors' analysis ran thus. Unique productive TCRbeta sequences were defined by CDR3 nucleotide sequence when primers matched and otherwise by CDR3 amino acid sequence together with Vbeta and Jbeta genes. To correct for sorting error, sequences found in more than one sorted population at a frequency ratio of 2:1 or less were discarded, and the remaining shared sequences were assigned to the population with the higher frequency. Sequences were defined as donor-reactive when expanded at least 5-fold in CFSE-low cells versus unstimulated cells and present at a frequency of at least 0.01% in CFSE-low cells. Repertoire divergence was quantified by Jensen-Shannon divergence calculated from the top 100 TCRbeta sequences ranked by frequency. For any sample with multiple sequencing runs, sorting error was corrected in each run separately before the runs were pooled. TCRdb mirrors the immuneACCESS table, restricted to in-frame sequences. Some clones are absent from its copies; in checked studies, under half trace to an unresolved V gene, and the reason for the others is unknown. V and J calls and clone size are given by that table; D and trimming were obtained from the DNA. The sample table contains around 74,000 clones; only one count was recorded for 95% to 98% of them. Approximately 0.56% of the sample is in the top ten clones.

This chain is built from TRBV30 and TRBJ1-5; the D segment cannot be called with confidence. The source material was CD4+ T cells from blood, sampled before the transplant. The clonotype was recovered from a human donor who received a combined kidney and bone marrow transplant. Read as DNA, the sequence is TGTGCCTGGAGTGTACTAGGATTGAGCAATCAGCCCCAGCATTTT. The translation is CAWSVLGLSNQPQHF.